Only a few counts were recorded for the clone carrying this TCR beta chain. The authors ran a second PCR of about 6 to 11 cycles using a sample-barcoded 5' primer and a J-beta primer mix. TCRdb passed the 5' RACE reads through MiXCR, listing each CDR3 protein once. The table records roughly 1.5 million distinct CDR3 sequences, 35% to 45% of them present only once. The data stem from a study of blood T cells in healthy people across ages. This CDR3 is 15 amino acids long. Trimming pared 2 bases from V and 4 bases from J, leaving 14 bases between. Germline CDR1 SGHTA, CDR2 FQGNSA. The chain combines TRBV7-2 with TRBJ1-2; a weak D match, TRBD1 (5 bases). The clonotype was recovered from a woman aged 18-29 years in good health. The source material was blood. The CDR3 DNA follows: TGTGCCAGCAGCTTACTAGGACAATCTCCCTATGGCTACACCTTC. Translation gives CASSLLGQSPYGYTF.